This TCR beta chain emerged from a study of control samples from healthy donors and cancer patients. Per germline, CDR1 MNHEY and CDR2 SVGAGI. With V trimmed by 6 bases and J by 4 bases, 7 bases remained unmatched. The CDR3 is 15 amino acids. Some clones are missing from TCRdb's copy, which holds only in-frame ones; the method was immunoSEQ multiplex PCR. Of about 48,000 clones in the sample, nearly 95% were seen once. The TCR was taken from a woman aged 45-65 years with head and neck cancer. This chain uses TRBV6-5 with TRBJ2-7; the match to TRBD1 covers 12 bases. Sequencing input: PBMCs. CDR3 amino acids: CASRAGTGGAYEQYF. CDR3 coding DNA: TGTGCCAGCAGAGCCGGGACAGGGGGCGCGTACGAGCAGTACTTC.